This entry lists 8 T cell receptor beta chains sequenced from one sample in a study of cytotoxic CD8 clonotypes in ibrutinib-treated CLL (dated by TCRdb to the early 2020s). Library construction relied on the immunoSEQ multiplex PCR assay. The immuneACCESS repertoire file appears here via TCRdb, limited to in-frame rearrangements. These files lack a portion of the clones; in checked studies, under half of the deficit traces to unresolved V genes, and the cause of the others is not known. This sample holds just over 200,000 clones; about 75% were observed only once. Roughly 5.8% of the sample belongs to the ten largest clones. The sample's time point, from its label and the paper: about twelve months on ibrutinib. This sample comprised PBMCs, obtained after 12 months of ibrutinib treatment. The receptors shown here come from a human donor with chronic lymphocytic leukemia.

The rearrangement joins TRBV5-1 to TRBJ1-2; 7 bases are a match to TRBD1. Germline trimming cut 0 bases from V and 5 bases from J; bases unmatched to any gene: 4. The CDR3 length is 14 residues. Germline V gene lookup returns CDR1 SGHRS and CDR2 YFSETQ. The CDR3 sequence is CASSLVPGQYGYTF. The CDR3 DNA is TGCGCCAGCAGCTTGGTTCCGGGACAGTATGGCTACACCTTC.

This clone has a count of ten or more. The J gene is TRBJ1-1, the V gene TRBV7-9, with D uncertain. CDR3 length equals 11 residues. Germline V gene sequence: CDR1 SEHNR, CDR2 FQNEAQ (reference sequence). V lost 4 bases to trimming and J lost 8 bases, with 8 bases between them. CDR3 DNA: TGTGCCAGCAGCTCCCGTGGGGAAGCTTTCTTT. This encodes CASSSRGEAFF.

The chain links TRBV5-6 to TRBJ2-7; 8 bases match TRBD1. The CDR3 totals 16 residues. Germline CDR1 reads SGHDT; CDR2 reads YYEEEE. Trimming cost V 1 base and J 0 bases; bases outside gene matches: 6. DNA for the CDR3: TGTGCCAGCAGCTTGAGGTGGACAGGGTCCTCCTACGAGCAGTACTTC. Translation: CASSLRWTGSSYEQYF.

This clone appeared a few times. The chain employs TRBV11-2 and TRBJ1-2; D gene uncertain. Between the trimmed V and J ends, which lost 5 bases and 4 bases, there was a span of 11 bases. The CDR3 is 13 residues long. CDR1 and CDR2 from the germline V gene are SGHAT and FQNNGV. The CDR3 bases are TGTGCCAGCAGCCTAGGGATGGGCTATGGCTACACCTTC. Its translation: CASSLGMGYGYTF.

This clone was counted at least ten times. The V and J genes are TRBV28 and TRBJ2-7; D is unresolved. CDR3 size: 13 residues. V lost 5 bases, J lost 3 bases, and 11 bases lay in between. Looked up from germline, CDR1 is MDHEN and CDR2 is SYDVKM. The CDR3 nucleotides are TGTGCCAGCAGTCTCCCGGCCCTCTACGAGCAGTACTTC. This translates into CASSLPALYEQYF.

This rearrangement joins TRBV19 to TRBJ1-3; no clear D. The CDR3 has 15 residues. Germline V lookup: CDR1 LNHDA, CDR2 SQIVND (reference sequence). The ends were cut back, 4 bases at V and 4 bases at J, with 14 bases in the middle. CDR3 in amino acids: CASSTRPIQGNTIYF. CDR3 nucleotides: TGTGCCAGTAGTACCCGACCTATTCAAGGAAACACCATATATTTT.

This chain links TRBV7-6 with TRBJ2-3, with 10 bases matching TRBD2. CDR1 is SGHVS, CDR2 FNYEAQ, per germline. The CDR3 has 16 residues. The V segment lost 6 bases and the J segment 5 bases; nucleotides outside the gene matches: 11. The CDR3 coding sequence is TGTGCCAGCAGTTCTCTAGCGGGAGCCGACAGAGATACGCAGTATTTT. It specifies CASSSLAGADRDTQYF.

The genes are TRBV19 and TRBJ2-4; no reliable D call. Looked up from germline, CDR1 is LNHDA and CDR2 is SQIVND (reference sequence). The CDR3 sequence is 14 residues long. V was shortened by 5 bases and J by 9 bases, with 17 bases between the two germline ends. Here the CDR3 DNA reads TGTGCCAGTAGTCTCGGCCGGAGAGGTGCCATTCAGTACTTC. Amino acid sequence: CASSLGRRGAIQYF.